What follows are 29 T cell receptor beta chains derived from one specimen sequenced in a study of T cell repertoires in cytomegalovirus infection (dated by TCRdb to about 2019). The instrument was an Illumina HiSeq 1500. Starting from the raw public reads, TCRdb applied fastp trimming at Q25, assembled clones with MiXCR and retained in-frame beta chains. Identical CDR3 protein sequences are pooled into one entry, listed with their most common genes and DNA. This sample lists approximately 250,000 distinct CDR3 sequences; around 6.4% were detected once. About 6.3% of the sample comes from the top ten. Sequences were obtained from PBMCs. These receptors were taken from a human donor in good health (CMV status not recorded). Some clones in this sample may be carry-over from other donors' samples.

This clonotype showed up many times. V usage is TRBV7-8 and J usage is TRBJ2-6; 8 bases match TRBD2. V shed 9 bases, J shed 2 bases, and the junction held 6 bases outside the gene matches. The CDR3 length is 15 residues. Looked up from germline, CDR1 is SGHVS and CDR2 is FQNEAQ. The CDR3 DNA follows: TGTGCCAGTGTAGCGGGGACTCCTGGGGCCAACGTCCTGACTTTC. Its translation is CASVAGTPGANVLTF.

This clonotype was observed at least ten times. The rearrangement links TRBV7-2 to TRBJ2-5; 8 bases align to TRBD2. CDR3 length equals 13 residues. The germline CDR1 and CDR2 sequences are SGHTA and FQGNSA. The J segment lost 11 bases and the V segment lost 5 bases, leaving 10 bases of the junction unmatched. CDR3: CASSRGERGPQYF. As DNA, the CDR3 is TGTGCCAGCAGCCGCGGCGAGCGGGGGCCGCAGTACTTC.

The chain couples TRBV5-1 to TRBJ2-7; TRBD1 aligns across 8 bases. CDR3 length equals 14 residues. The germline gives CDR1 SGHRS, CDR2 YFSETQ. V was clipped by 4 bases and J by 3 bases; unmatched bases: 6. The CDR3 protein is CASSPGTGNYEQYF. For the CDR3, the DNA is TGCGCCAGCAGCCCCGGGACAGGAAACTACGAGCAGTACTTC.

To note about this clonotype: Germline and junction disagree at one end, which may indicate a read error. Here the CDR3 reads CCAARREREETQYF. CDR3 in DNA: TGCTGTGCTGCGAGACGAGAGAGGGAGGAGACCCAGTACTTC. The chain combines TRBV20-1 with TRBJ2-5, with a possible D match to TRBD2 (5 bases). From germline, CDR1 is DFQATT and CDR2 SNEGSKA (reference sequence). CDR3 length: 14 amino acids.

This clonotype was seen repeatedly, ten times or more. This chain connects TRBV28 to TRBJ1-4, with TRBD1 matching over 9 bases. After removal of 6 bases from V and 2 bases from J, the junction contained 13 bases not matched to a gene. This CDR3 is 18 amino acids long. Germline loops: CDR1 MDHEN, CDR2 SYDVKM. The CDR3 protein is CASSPGPRTGGTNEKLFF. The CDR3, as DNA: TGTGCCAGCAGCCCCGGCCCGAGAACAGGGGGCACTAATGAAAAACTGTTTTTT.

This clonotype has ten or more counts. The chain couples TRBV6-2 or TRBV6-3 to TRBJ2-7; no clear D. This CDR3 is 17 amino acids long. V dropped 0 bases and J dropped 0 bases, with 15 bases sitting between them. Germline V gene sequence: CDR1 MNHEY, CDR2 SVGEGT. The CDR3 reads CASSYSIGVGFSYEQYF. CDR3 bases: TGTGCCAGCAGTTACTCGATTGGGGTAGGTTTCTCCTACGAGCAGTACTTC.

There are many counts of this clonotype. J is TRBJ1-5 and V is TRBV12-3 or TRBV12-4; tentatively, D is TRBD1 (5 bases). The CDR3 spans 12 residues. V was trimmed by 8 bases and J by 4 bases, leaving 9 bases between them. The CDR3 reads CASGTGNQPQHF. The CDR3 DNA reads TGTGCCAGCGGAACAGGTAATCAGCCCCAGCATTTT.

The sample holds a few counts of this clonotype. The V gene is TRBV6-6, the J gene TRBJ1-6; possibly TRBD1 for D (5 bases). CDR1 is MNHNY, CDR2 SVGAGI, per germline (reference sequence). The CDR3 is 19 residues long. Deletions cut 0 bases from V and 0 bases from J, with 15 bases between. CDR3 DNA: TGTGCCAGCAGTTACTCCAGGGACTTGACGAGCTCCTATAATTCACCCCTCCACTTT. Protein sequence: CASSYSRDLTSSYNSPLHF.

This clonotype was observed a handful of times. This sequence joins TRBV12-3 or TRBV12-4 and TRBJ2-2; TRBD2 matches 8 bases. The CDR3 is 14 amino acids. Losses at the gene ends were 6 bases for V and 7 bases for J; bases not matched to a gene: 7. The CDR3, as DNA: TGTGCCAGCAGCCGAGGACTAGCCGTCGGGGAGCTGTTTTTT. It codes for CASSRGLAVGELFF.

This clonotype was detected many times. V gene TRBV6-1 combines with J gene TRBJ1-1; D not resolved. The CDR3 contains 13 residues. In germline, CDR1 is MNHNS, CDR2 SASEGT. Trimming removed 6 bases from V and 4 bases from J, with 12 bases in between. CDR3 sequence (DNA): TGTGCCAGCAGGTTCGGGCTTGGCACTGAAGCTTTCTTT. It yields the protein CASRFGLGTEAFF.

This clonotype has a count of ten or more. This chain joins TRBV6-2 or TRBV6-3 and TRBJ1-5; D is perhaps TRBD1 (5 bases). The V gene's germline CDR1 is MNHEY and CDR2 SVGEGT. CDR3 length equals 15 residues. The ends were cut back, 6 bases at V and 4 bases at J, with 16 bases in the middle. The CDR3 DNA follows: TGTGCCAGCAGCCCCCAGGGAGGATGGAATCAGCCCCAGCATTTT. Its translation is CASSPQGGWNQPQHF.

Many counts were recorded for this clonotype. The genes are TRBV6-2 or TRBV6-3 and TRBJ2-7; 11 nucleotides align to TRBD2. This CDR3 contains 16 residues. Germline V gives CDR1 MNHEY, CDR2 SVGEGT. The V segment lost 0 bases and the J segment 3 bases; nucleotides outside the gene matches: 4. The CDR3 region is CASSYSRLAGIYEQYF. The CDR3 DNA reads as TGTGCCAGCAGTTACTCTCGACTAGCGGGGATCTACGAGCAGTACTTC.

This clonotype was seen many times. The chain is built from TRBV20-1 and TRBJ2-7; 9 positions match TRBD1. This CDR3 has 14 residues. V shed 4 bases and J 5 bases; nucleotides not matched to a gene: 9. Germline CDR1 and CDR2: DFQATT and SNEGSKA (reference sequence). In DNA, the CDR3 is TGCAGTGCTACCTTACAGGGGGCGTCGAACGAGCAGTACTTC. It encodes CSATLQGASNEQYF.

This clonotype was counted many times. The DNA for the CDR3 is TGCGCCAGCAGCCCGGGGGACAGGGCAATCGAGCAGTACTTC. Residues: CASSPGDRAIEQYF. The rearrangement joins TRBV4-1 to TRBJ2-7, with TRBD1 matching 9 bases. J gave up 6 bases and V 4 bases, and 7 bases lay outside the gene matches. The CDR3 loop spans 14 amino acids. Germline CDR1 reads MGHRA; CDR2 reads YSYEKL.

At least ten counts were recorded for this clonotype. The chain joins TRBV3-1 to TRBJ2-2; 13 bases line up with TRBD2. V dropped 5 bases and J dropped 13; count of bases not matched to a gene: 10. This CDR3 spans 15 amino acids. Germline CDR1 and CDR2: LGHDT and YNNKEL (reference sequence). The CDR3 sequence: CASSKTGTSGMGLFF. The DNA for the CDR3 is TGTGCCAGCAGCAAAACAGGGACTAGCGGGATGGGGCTGTTTTTT.

This clonotype showed up many times. The rearrangement joins TRBV28 to TRBJ2-7; 9 bases are a match to TRBD1. This CDR3 is 15 amino acids long. Unmatched junction bases numbered 12, after V lost 7 bases and J lost 5 bases. CDR1 is MDHEN, CDR2 SYDVKM, per germline. CDR3 sequence (DNA): TGTGCCAGCACCCTGACCGGGACAGGGTTGAACGAGCAGTACTTC. It specifies CASTLTGTGLNEQYF.

This clonotype has ten or more counts. The rearrangement links TRBV6-6 to TRBJ1-1, with no clear D. Trimming pared 0 bases from V and 1 base from J, leaving 9 bases between. This CDR3 comprises 15 residues. Germline CDR1 is MNHNY and CDR2 is SVGAGI (reference sequence). The CDR3 DNA sequence: TGTGCCAGCAGTTACTCCCCACAGAAGAACACTGAAGCTTTCTTT. This encodes CASSYSPQKNTEAFF.

The chain has TRBV5-6 and TRBJ2-1; D may match TRBD1 or TRBD2 (5 bases each). The CDR3 runs to 14 residues. Trimming took 7 bases from V and 2 from J, leaving 13 bases between them. Germline assignment: CDR1 SGHDT and CDR2 YYEEEE. The CDR3: CASGGRGTYNEQFF. CDR3 sequence (DNA): TGTGCCAGCGGGGGTAGGGGAACCTACAATGAGCAGTTCTTC. Looking up the rest from reference TRBV5-6 and TRBJ2-1 gives the full variable domain: DAGVTQSPTHLIKTRGQQVTLRCSPKSGHDTVSWYQQALGQGPQFIFQYYEEEERQRGNFPDRFSGHQFPNYSSELNVNALLLGDSALYLCASGGRGTYNEQFFGPGTRLTVL.

This clonotype was recorded at least ten times. V gene TRBV29-1 combines with J gene TRBJ2-7; D may be TRBD1 (5 bases). CDR3 length: 15 amino acids. Trimming removed 3 bases at V and 5 bases at J, with 20 bases between. Germline values: CDR1 SQVTM, CDR2 ANQGSEA. CDR3 DNA sequence: TGCAGCGTTGACAACGGTGGCAGGGTGGTCCACGAGCAGTACTTC. Its translation is CSVDNGGRVVHEQYF.

Many counts were recorded for this clonotype. This chain joins TRBV18 and TRBJ1-5, with D possibly being TRBD1 (6 bases). Trimming shortened V by 1 base and J by 5 bases, and 12 bases separated the two germline ends. The CDR3 is 15 residues long. CDR1 is KGHSH and CDR2 is LQKENI in the germline V gene. In DNA, the CDR3 is TGTGCCAGCTCACCACGGGGGGCGAGTGATCAGCCCCAGCATTTT. Translating gives CASSPRGASDQPQHF. The whole variable domain, remainder taken from reference TRBV18 and TRBJ1-5, is NAGVMQNPRHLVRRRGQEARLRCSPMKGHSHVYWYRQLPEEGLKFMVYLQKENIIDESGMPKERFSAEFPKEGPSILRIQQVVRGDSAAYFCASSPRGASDQPQHFGDGTRLSIL.

This clonotype occurred many times. The chain uses TRBV6-2 or TRBV6-3 and TRBJ2-5; TRBD2 agrees at 13 bases. Germline V gene data show CDR1 as MNHEY and CDR2 as SVGEGT. The J segment lost 2 bases and the V segment lost 3 bases, leaving 6 bases of the junction unmatched. The CDR3 loop spans 17 amino acids. CDR3 sequence: CASSYGTSGARQETQYF. The CDR3 DNA reads as TGTGCCAGCAGTTATGGGACTAGCGGGGCCCGTCAAGAGACCCAGTACTTC.

This clonotype was picked up many times. The chain has TRBV5-1 and TRBJ1-2, with D unclear. Germline V gene sequence: CDR1 SGHRS, CDR2 YFSETQ. Between the trimmed V and J ends, which lost 0 bases and 0 bases, there was a span of 15 bases. The CDR3 runs 17 residues. The CDR3 region has the DNA TGCGCCAGCAGCTTGGAGGCCTCTGGTGCTTCTAACTATGGCTACACCTTC. The encoded protein is CASSLEASGASNYGYTF.

This clonotype showed up many times. CDR3 DNA sequence: TGTGCCAGCAGCTTAGAGGGGACAGGGCTGTATTCACCCCTCCACTTT. It codes for CASSLEGTGLYSPLHF. The rearrangement joins TRBV7-2 to TRBJ1-6; TRBD1 matches 9 bases. J lost 8 bases, V lost 1 base, and 6 bases had no gene match. This CDR3 contains 16 residues. In germline, CDR1 is SGHTA, CDR2 FQGNSA.

This clonotype was counted at least ten times. The gene calls are TRBV12-3 or TRBV12-4 and TRBJ1-5, with D possibly being TRBD1 (6 bases). V was clipped by 4 bases and J by 0 bases, with 10 bases between them. This CDR3 contains 15 residues. The CDR3 DNA reads as TGTGCCAGCAGTTACAGGGAACCTAGCAATCAGCCCCAGCATTTT. Its protein product is CASSYREPSNQPQHF.

This clonotype was counted many times. The J gene is TRBJ2-1, the V gene TRBV2, with 12 nucleotides matching TRBD2. Trimming at V came to 3 bases and at J to 0 bases, leaving 9 bases not matched to a gene. The CDR3 runs to 19 residues. The germline V gene encodes CDR1 SNHLY and CDR2 FYNNEI. The CDR3 is CASSERGLAGLSSYNEQFF. The CDR3 coding sequence is TGTGCCAGCAGTGAGCGGGGACTAGCGGGTTTGAGCTCCTACAATGAGCAGTTCTTC.

This clonotype was recorded many times. The chain joins TRBV7-2 to TRBJ2-7; D unresolved. V shed 5 bases and J shed 4 bases, with 15 bases lying between them. The germline CDR1 and CDR2 sequences are SGHTA and FQGNSA. The CDR3 is 14 amino acids. CDR3 nucleotides: TGTGCCAGCAGCGCGCTCGTTCAGGAGTACGAGCAGTACTTC. Translation: CASSALVQEYEQYF.

This chain uses TRBV30 with TRBJ1-2, with TRBD1 matching over 7 bases. Germline-derived CDR1 and CDR2 are GTSNPN and SVGIG (reference sequence). With 4 bases clipped from V and 8 bases from J, the junction kept 10 bases outside the gene matches. The CDR3 contains 13 residues. The CDR3 DNA sequence: TGTGCCTGGATGTGGGACAGCTTCATCGGCTACACCTTC. Amino acids: CAWMWDSFIGYTF.

The V gene is TRBV20-1, the J gene TRBJ1-5; 8 positions match TRBD1. Germline CDR1 is DFQATT and CDR2 is SNEGSKA (reference sequence). After removal of 3 bases from V and 7 bases from J, the junction contained 8 bases not matched to a gene. This CDR3 region has 14 residues. Here the CDR3 reads CSASSGTGTQPQHF. CDR3 nucleotides: TGCAGTGCTAGTTCCGGGACAGGTACACAGCCCCAGCATTTT.

This clonotype was seen ten or more times. V and J are TRBV24-1 and TRBJ1-2; 9 bases are shared with TRBD1. This CDR3 contains 16 residues. Losses at the gene ends were 3 bases for V and 4 bases for J; bases not matched to a gene: 8. Germline values: CDR1 KGHDR, CDR2 SFDVKD. The CDR3 protein is CATSDGNRGRGYGYTF. DNA for the CDR3: TGTGCCACCAGTGATGGAAACAGGGGGCGCGGCTATGGCTACACCTTC.